This is a list of T cell receptor beta chains from one sample in a study of blood T cell repertoires in COVID-19. The repertoire was sequenced with immunoSEQ multiplex PCR; TCRdb's copy has only in-frame clones and lacks some. The sample lists 150,000 to 200,000 clones; around 90% were seen once. Material for sequencing was peripheral blood. These TCRs come from an older woman who had recovered from COVID-19. The CDR3 runs from the conserved cysteine through the conserved F or W. D genes are given only for firm matches. Not all rows give a size; the values are once, few, many and, for expanded clones, a class.

TRBD1	TRBV4-2	TRBJ1-4	-	TGTGCCAGCAGCTGGACAGGGGGCCAGGATGAAAAACTGTTTTTT	CASSWTGGQDEKLFF
-	TRBV5-1	TRBJ2-3	-	TGCGCCAGCAGCCTCGCGGGTAGCACAGATACGCAGTATTTT	CASSLAGSTDTQYF
-	TRBV4-1	TRBJ1-4	-	TGCGCCAGCAGCGGAACAGAAAGCCTTAATGAAAAACTGTTTTTT	CASSGTESLNEKLFF
-	TRBV7-9	TRBJ1-1	-	TGTGCCAGCAGCTCTTCAGGACAGTGGGGCAATTTCTTT	CASSSSGQWGNFF
TRBD2	TRBV5-6	TRBJ2-6	-	TGTGCCAGCAGCATGGCCGGGACTAGCGGAGCTGGGGCCAACGTCCTGACTTTC	CASSMAGTSGAGANVLTF
-	TRBV11-2	TRBJ2-5	-	TGTGCCAGCAGCTTCTCGACTCAAGAGACCCAGTACTTC	CASSFSTQETQYF
TRBD2	TRBV10-2	TRBJ2-3	-	TGCGCCAGTAGTGAGTCAACGGGGGGGCGAGTAGATACGCAGTATTTT	CASSESTGGRVDTQYF
-	TRBV3-1/TRBV3-2	TRBJ1-4	-	TGTGCCAGCAGCCAAGGCCAACAGGCTGGGGCTGAAAAACTGTTTTTT	CASSQGQQAGAEKLFF
TRBD1	TRBV7-2	TRBJ1-2	-	TGTGCCAGCAGCTTAGGAGGCGGCCAGGGGGTTAGCTATGGCTACACCTTC	CASSLGGGQGVSYGYTF
TRBD1	TRBV18	TRBJ1-6	-	TGTGCCAGCTCACTTTCCCGGGACAGGGATTCACCCCTCCACTTT	CASSLSRDRDSPLHF
TRBD1	TRBV7-9	TRBJ2-7	-	TGTGCCAGCTCATCAAGGGACAGATCCTACGAGCAGTACTTC	CASSSRDRSYEQYF
-	TRBV27	TRBJ1-6	few	TGTGCCAGCAGTTTATGGGGGGGGTTGAATTCACCCCTCCACTTT	CASSLWGGLNSPLHF
TRBD1	TRBV6-6	TRBJ2-3	-	TGTGCCAGCAGTTTATACAGGGGAAACACAGATACGCAGTATTTT	CASSLYRGNTDTQYF
TRBD1	TRBV5-5	TRBJ2-4	-	TGTGCCAGCAGCAGGATGGGGACAGGGGAAAACATTCAGTACTTC	CASSRMGTGENIQYF
TRBD2	TRBV9	TRBJ2-1	-	TGTGCCAGCAGCCAAGGGACTAGCGGTGACAATGAGCAGTTCTTC	CASSQGTSGDNEQFF
TRBD2	TRBV4-1	TRBJ2-7	-	TGCGCCAGCAGCCAAGATAGTGGGAGGGAGGGTGCCTACGAGCAGTACTTC	CASSQDSGREGAYEQYF
TRBD2	TRBV19	TRBJ2-1	-	TGTGCCAGTAGTGACCTAGCGGAACTCCAGTTCTTC	CASSDLAELQFF
-	TRBV28	TRBJ1-5	-	TGTGCCAGCAGGCGGGAGAGCAATCAGCCCCAGCATTTT	CASRRESNQPQHF
TRBD1	TRBV6-6	TRBJ1-2	-	TGTGCCAGCAGTCAGGACAGGTTCGATGGCTACACCTTC	CASSQDRFDGYTF
-	TRBV7-9	TRBJ2-2	-	TGTGCCAGCAGCCCCCTGGGACTTAACACCGGGGAGCTGTTTTTT	CASSPLGLNTGELFF
-	TRBV5-6	TRBJ1-6	-	TGTGCCAGCAGCCTGACAGACTTCAATTCACCCCTCCACTTT	CASSLTDFNSPLHF
-	TRBV7-7	TRBJ2-2	-	TGTGCCAGCAGCTTAGACAGGGACACCGGGGAGCTGTTTTTT	CASSLDRDTGELFF
-	TRBV7-9	TRBJ2-7	-	TGTGCCAGCAGTTACCCTGAAAGAAGTAGTCTCTACGAGCAGTACTTC	CASSYPERSSLYEQYF
TRBD2	TRBV19	TRBJ2-3	-	TGTGCCAGTAGTCTTCCCCCGGGGGGGGCACGAGGAGATACGCAGTATTTT	CASSLPPGGARGDTQYF
TRBD2	TRBV30	TRBJ2-1	-	TGTGCCTGGAGTGAGTGGGGGGGGTACAATGAGCAGTTCTTC	CAWSEWGGYNEQFF
TRBD1	TRBV5-4	TRBJ2-7	-	TGTGCCAGCAGCCAAACCACGACAGGGTCCGACGAGCAGTACTTC	CASSQTTTGSDEQYF
-	TRBV13	TRBJ2-5	-	TGTGCCAGCAGCTTGAGTCTCGAGACCCAGTACTTC	CASSLSLETQYF
TRBD1	TRBV19	TRBJ1-5	-	TGTGCCAGTAGTCGGACAGGGGGCAATAGCAATCAGCCCCAGCATTTT	CASSRTGGNSNQPQHF
TRBD2	TRBV10-3	TRBJ2-7	-	TGTGCCATCAGTGGGGCTAGCGGGGGGGAGCAGTACTTC	CAISGASGGEQYF
-	TRBV1	TRBJ1-2	-	TGCACCAGCAGAAAAGACAGGGAGGATGGCTACACCTTC	CTSRKDREDGYTF
TRBD1	TRBV2	TRBJ1-6	-	TGTGCCAGCAGTGGACAGGGCATAGAGAATTCACCCCTCCACTTT	CASSGQGIENSPLHF
TRBD1	TRBV27	TRBJ1-6	-	TGTGCCAGCAGTTTCCAGGGGGGTTCACCCCTCCACTTT	CASSFQGGSPLHF
TRBD1	TRBV3-1/TRBV3-2	TRBJ1-5	-	TGTGCCAGCAGCCCAGGGACAGTTCAGCCCCAGCATTTT	CASSPGTVQPQHF
-	TRBV7-9	TRBJ2-3	-	TGTGCCAGCAGCGCGGGGTTTCAGGGAGTGGCAGATACGCAGTATTTT	CASSAGFQGVADTQYF